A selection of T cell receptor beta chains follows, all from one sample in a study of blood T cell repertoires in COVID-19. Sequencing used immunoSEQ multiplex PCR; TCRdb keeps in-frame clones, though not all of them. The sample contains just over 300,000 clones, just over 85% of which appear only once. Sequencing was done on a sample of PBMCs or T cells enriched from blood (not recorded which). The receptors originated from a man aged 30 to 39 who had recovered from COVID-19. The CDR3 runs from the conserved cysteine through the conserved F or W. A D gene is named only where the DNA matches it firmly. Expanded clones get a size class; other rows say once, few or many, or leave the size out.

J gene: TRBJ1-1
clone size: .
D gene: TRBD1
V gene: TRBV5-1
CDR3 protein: CASSSGTANTEAFF
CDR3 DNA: TGCGCCAGCAGCTCAGGGACAGCGAACACTGAAGCTTTCTTT

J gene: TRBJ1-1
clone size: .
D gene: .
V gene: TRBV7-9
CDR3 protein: CASSTDSPTPEAFF
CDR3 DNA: TGTGCCAGCAGCACAGACAGCCCGACCCCTGAAGCTTTCTTT

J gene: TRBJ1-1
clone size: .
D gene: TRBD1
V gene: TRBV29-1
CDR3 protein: CSVTSGTGLEAFRF
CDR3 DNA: TGCAGCGTGACCTCCGGGACAGGTCTTGAAGCTTTCCGGTTT

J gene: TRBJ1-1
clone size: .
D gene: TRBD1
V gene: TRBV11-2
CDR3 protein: CASSNRGSNTEAFF
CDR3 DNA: TGTGCCAGCAGCAACAGGGGCTCGAACACTGAAGCTTTCTTT

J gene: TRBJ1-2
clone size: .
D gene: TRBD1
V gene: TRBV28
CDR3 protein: CASRDRGYGYTF
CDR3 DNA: TGTGCCAGCAGGGACAGGGGATATGGCTACACCTTC

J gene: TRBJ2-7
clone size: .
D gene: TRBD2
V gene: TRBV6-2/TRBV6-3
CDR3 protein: CASSVTSGGISYEQYF
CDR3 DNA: TGTGCCAGCAGTGTGACTAGCGGGGGGATCTCCTACGAGCAGTACTTC

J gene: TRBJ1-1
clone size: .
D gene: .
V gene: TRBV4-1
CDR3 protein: CASSQARNTEAFF
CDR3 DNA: TGCGCCAGCAGCCAAGCTCGGAACACTGAAGCTTTCTTT

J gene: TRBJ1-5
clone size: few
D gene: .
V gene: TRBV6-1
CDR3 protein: CASSEDRLDNQPQHF
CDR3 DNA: TGTGCCAGCAGTGAGGACAGATTGGACAATCAGCCCCAGCATTTT

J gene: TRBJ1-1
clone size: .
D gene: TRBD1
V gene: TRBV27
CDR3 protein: CASSLSSWATGGNTEAFF
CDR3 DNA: TGTGCCAGCAGTTTATCCTCGTGGGCGACAGGGGGTAACACTGAAGCTTTCTTT

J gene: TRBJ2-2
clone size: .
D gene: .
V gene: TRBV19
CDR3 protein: CASSIARALRGELFF
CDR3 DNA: TGTGCCAGTAGTATAGCCCGAGCCCTCCGAGGGGAGCTGTTTTTT

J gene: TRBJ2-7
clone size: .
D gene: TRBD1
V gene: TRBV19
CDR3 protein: CASSLGQGITYEQYF
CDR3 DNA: TGTGCCAGTAGTCTCGGACAGGGAATAACCTACGAGCAGTACTTC

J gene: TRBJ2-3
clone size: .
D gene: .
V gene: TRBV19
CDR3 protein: CASSIQGVGTDTQYF
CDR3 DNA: TGTGCCAGTAGTATACAGGGCGTGGGCACAGATACGCAGTATTTT

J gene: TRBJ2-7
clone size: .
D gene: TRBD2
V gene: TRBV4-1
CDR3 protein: CASSQSPRAGGVYEQYF
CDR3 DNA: TGCGCCAGCAGCCAATCCCCCAGGGCGGGGGGGGTCTACGAGCAGTACTTC

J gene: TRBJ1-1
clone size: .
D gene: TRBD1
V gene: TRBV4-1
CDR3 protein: CASSHRSTGGYTEAFF
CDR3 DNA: TGCGCCAGCAGCCATAGATCGACAGGGGGCTACACTGAAGCTTTCTTT

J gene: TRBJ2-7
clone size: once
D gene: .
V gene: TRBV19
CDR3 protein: CASSIDGSRGPYEQYF
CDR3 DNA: TGTGCCAGTAGTATAGATGGATCCAGGGGCCCCTACGAGCAGTACTTC

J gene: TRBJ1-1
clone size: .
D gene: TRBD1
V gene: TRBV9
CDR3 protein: CASSGQGRHTEAFF
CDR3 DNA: TGTGCCAGCAGCGGACAGGGCCGCCACACTGAAGCTTTCTTT

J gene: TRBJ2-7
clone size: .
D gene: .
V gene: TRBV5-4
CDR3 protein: CASSLETGIFYEQYF
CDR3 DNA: TGTGCCAGCAGCTTGGAGACAGGAATTTTCTACGAGCAGTACTTC

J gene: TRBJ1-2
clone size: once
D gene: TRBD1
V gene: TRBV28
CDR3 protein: CASTGPNYGYTF
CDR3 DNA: TGTGCCTCGACAGGGCCCAACTATGGCTACACCTTC

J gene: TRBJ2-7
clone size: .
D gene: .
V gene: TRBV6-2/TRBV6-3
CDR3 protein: CASSYSTAPSPSYEQYF
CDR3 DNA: TGTGCCAGCAGTTACTCGACAGCCCCGAGCCCCTCCTACGAGCAGTACTTC

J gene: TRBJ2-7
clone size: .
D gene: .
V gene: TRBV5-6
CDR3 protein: CASSPNPSQKVEQYF
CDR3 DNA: TGTGCCAGCAGCCCGAATCCCTCACAAAAAGTCGAGCAGTACTTC

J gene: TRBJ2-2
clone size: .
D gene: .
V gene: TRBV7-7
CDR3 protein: CASSSWDLNTGELFF
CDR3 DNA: TGTGCTAGCAGCTCGTGGGACTTGAACACCGGGGAGCTGTTTTTT

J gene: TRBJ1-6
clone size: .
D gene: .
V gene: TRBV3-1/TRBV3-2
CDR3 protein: CASSLQGIENSPLHF
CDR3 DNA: TGTGCCAGCAGCCTGCAGGGAATAGAGAATTCACCCCTCCACTTT

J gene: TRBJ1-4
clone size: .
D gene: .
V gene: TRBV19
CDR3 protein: CASKGGGATNEKLFF
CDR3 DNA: TGTGCCAGTAAGGGGGGGGGAGCAACTAATGAAAAACTGTTTTTT

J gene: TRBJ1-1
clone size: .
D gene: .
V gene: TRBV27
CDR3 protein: CASSPQGSQPEAFF
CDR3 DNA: TGTGCCAGCAGTCCCCAGGGGAGCCAGCCTGAAGCTTTCTTT

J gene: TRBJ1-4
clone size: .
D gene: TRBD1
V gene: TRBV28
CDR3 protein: CASSLNRQGGREKLFF
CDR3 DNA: TGTGCCAGCAGTTTAAATAGGCAGGGGGGTCGGGAAAAACTGTTTTTT

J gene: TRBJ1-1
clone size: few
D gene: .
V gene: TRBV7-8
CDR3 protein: CASSLARGSLWTEAFF
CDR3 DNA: TGTGCCAGCAGCTTAGCACGGGGGTCTTTGTGGACTGAAGCTTTCTTT

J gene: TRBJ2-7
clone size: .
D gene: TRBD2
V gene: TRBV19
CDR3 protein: CASSIDSSGLYEQYF
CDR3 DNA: TGTGCCAGTAGTATAGATAGTAGCGGGTTGTACGAGCAGTACTTC

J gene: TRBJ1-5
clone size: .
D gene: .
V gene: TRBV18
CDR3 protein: CASSPFGGVQPQHF
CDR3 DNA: TGTGCCAGCTCACCATTTGGGGGCGTTCAGCCCCAGCATTTT

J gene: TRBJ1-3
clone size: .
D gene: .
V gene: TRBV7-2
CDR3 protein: CASSPIDGGNTIYF
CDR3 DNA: TGTGCCAGCAGCCCGATCGACGGGGGAAACACCATATATTTT

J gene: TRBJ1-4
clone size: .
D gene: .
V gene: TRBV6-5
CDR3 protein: CASSLGGAGEVKLFF
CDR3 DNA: TGTGCCAGCAGTCTCGGGGGTGCGGGGGAGGTAAAACTGTTTTTT

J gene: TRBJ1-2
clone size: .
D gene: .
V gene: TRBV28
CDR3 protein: CASSSRVGTYGYTF
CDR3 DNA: TGTGCCAGCAGTTCCAGGGTAGGCACCTATGGCTACACCTTC

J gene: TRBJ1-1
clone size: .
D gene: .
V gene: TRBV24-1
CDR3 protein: CATSDTSGVTGNTEAFF
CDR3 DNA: TGTGCCACCAGTGATACGTCAGGCGTTACAGGTAACACTGAAGCTTTCTTT

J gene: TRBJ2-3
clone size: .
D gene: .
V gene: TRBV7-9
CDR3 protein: CASSLLGGGTDTQYF
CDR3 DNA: TGTGCCAGCAGCTTATTAGGAGGTGGTACAGATACGCAGTATTTT

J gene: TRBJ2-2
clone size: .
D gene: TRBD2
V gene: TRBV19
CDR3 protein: CASSIPSGGLITGELFF
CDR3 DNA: TGTGCCAGTAGTATCCCTAGCGGGGGGCTAATCACCGGGGAGCTGTTTTTT

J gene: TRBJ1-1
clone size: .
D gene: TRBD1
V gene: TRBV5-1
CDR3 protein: CASSIRQGVVNTEAFF
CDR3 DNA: TGCGCCAGCAGCATACGACAGGGGGTGGTGAACACTGAAGCTTTCTTT

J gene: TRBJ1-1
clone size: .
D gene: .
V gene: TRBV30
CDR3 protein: CAWTPGRTEAFF
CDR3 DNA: TGTGCCTGGACCCCGGGAAGGACTGAAGCTTTCTTT

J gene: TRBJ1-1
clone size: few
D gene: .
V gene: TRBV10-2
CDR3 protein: CASSTGILGTEAFF
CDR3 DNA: TGCGCCAGCTCTACCGGGATCCTTGGGACTGAAGCTTTCTTT

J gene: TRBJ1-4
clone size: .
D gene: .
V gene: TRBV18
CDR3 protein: CASSLQGGEKLFF
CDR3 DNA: TGTGCCAGCTCATTACAGGGCGGTGAAAAACTGTTTTTT

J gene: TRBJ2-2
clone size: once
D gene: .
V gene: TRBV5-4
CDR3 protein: CASSLEEERSWSGELFF
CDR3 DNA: TGTGCCAGCAGTCTGGAAGAGGAGCGGTCGTGGTCCGGGGAGCTGTTTTTT

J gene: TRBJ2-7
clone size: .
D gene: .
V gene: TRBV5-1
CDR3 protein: CASSLGQYEQYF
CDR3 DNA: TGCGCCAGCAGCTTGGGACAGTACGAGCAGTACTTC

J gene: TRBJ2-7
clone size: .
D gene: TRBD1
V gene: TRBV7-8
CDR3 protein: CASSVLPGQGKTYEQYF
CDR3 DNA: TGTGCCAGCAGCGTACTGCCGGGACAGGGGAAAACCTACGAGCAGTACTTC

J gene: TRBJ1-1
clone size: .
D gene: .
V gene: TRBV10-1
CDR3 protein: CASMGQSFEEAFF
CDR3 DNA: TGCGCCAGCATGGGGCAGTCTTTCGAGGAAGCTTTCTTT

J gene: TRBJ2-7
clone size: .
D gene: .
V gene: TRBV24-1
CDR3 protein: CATSDALHYEQYF
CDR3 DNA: TGTGCCACCAGTGATGCACTCCATTACGAGCAGTACTTC

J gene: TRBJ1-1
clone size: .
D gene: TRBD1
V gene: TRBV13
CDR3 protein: CASSATGTTEAFF
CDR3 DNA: TGTGCCAGCAGCGCGACAGGGACCACTGAAGCTTTCTTT

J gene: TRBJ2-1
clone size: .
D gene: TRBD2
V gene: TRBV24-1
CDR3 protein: CATSDGTSGVYNEQFF
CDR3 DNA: TGTGCCACCAGTGATGGGACTAGCGGGGTTTACAATGAGCAGTTCTTC

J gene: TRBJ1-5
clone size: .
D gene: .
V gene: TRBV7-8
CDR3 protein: CASSLEGVGNQPQHF
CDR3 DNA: TGTGCCAGCAGCTTGGAAGGGGTCGGCAATCAGCCCCAGCATTTT

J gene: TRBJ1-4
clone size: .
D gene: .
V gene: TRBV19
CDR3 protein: CASSQDGSEKLFF
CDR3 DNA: TGTGCCAGTAGTCAGGACGGGAGTGAAAAACTGTTTTTT

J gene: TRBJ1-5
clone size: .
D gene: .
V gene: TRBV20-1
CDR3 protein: CSASSSWGGAEPQHF
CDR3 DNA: TGCAGTGCTAGTTCCTCCTGGGGGGGGGCTGAGCCCCAGCATTTT

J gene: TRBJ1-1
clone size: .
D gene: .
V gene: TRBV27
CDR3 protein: CASSLFSGVPNTEAFF
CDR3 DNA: TGTGCCAGCAGTTTATTTTCGGGAGTCCCGAATACTGAAGCTTTCTTT

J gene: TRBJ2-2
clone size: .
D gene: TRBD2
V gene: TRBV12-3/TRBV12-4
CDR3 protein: CASSGGAGELFF
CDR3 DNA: TGTGCCAGCAGCGGGGGGGCCGGGGAGCTGTTTTTT

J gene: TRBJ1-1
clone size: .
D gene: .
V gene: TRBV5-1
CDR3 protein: CASSPWSAANTEAFF
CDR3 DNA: TGCGCCAGCAGCCCGTGGTCAGCGGCGAACACTGAAGCTTTCTTT

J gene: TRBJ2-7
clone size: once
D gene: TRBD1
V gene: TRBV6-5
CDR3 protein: CASSHDRGQYEQYF
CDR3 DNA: TGTGCCAGCAGCCACGACAGGGGGCAGTACGAGCAGTACTTC

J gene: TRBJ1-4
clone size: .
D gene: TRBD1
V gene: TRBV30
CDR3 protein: CAWRETGAATNEKLFF
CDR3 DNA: TGTGCCTGGCGGGAGACAGGGGCCGCAACTAATGAAAAACTGTTTTTT

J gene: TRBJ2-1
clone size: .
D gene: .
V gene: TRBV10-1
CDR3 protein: CASSGGSSYNEQFF
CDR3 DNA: TGCGCCAGCAGTGGAGGGAGCTCCTACAATGAGCAGTTCTTC